This TCR beta chain was recorded in a study of T-cell reconstitution after alpha-beta-depleted transplantation in children. Germline V gene data show CDR1 as LGHDT and CDR2 as YNNKEL (reference sequence). CDR3 length: 13 amino acids. Unique molecular identifiers were built into the TCRbeta library. TCRdb redid the calling of the PCR reads with MiXCR, one entry per CDR3 protein. The data hold a few hundred thousand distinct CDR3 sequences, with over 9.5% observed a single time. At least ten counts were recorded for this clonotype. At one end the junction does not follow the germline gene, possibly because of a read error.

This sequence joins TRBV3-1 and TRBJ2-1; D perhaps matches TRBD2 (5 bases). This receptor was identified in a human donor who donated a stem cell graft to a child with SCID. The specimen comprised PBMCs from the stem cell graft donor, sampled from the stem cell graft. The CDR3 loop is CASSPRGAFGRLF. The CDR3 nucleotides read TGTGCCAGCAGCCCCCGGGGAGCGTTCGGTAGGCTCTTC.